This T cell receptor beta chain was obtained from a study of human T cells and chemical hapten exposure. Per the original data handling: Sampled TCR counts reached a median of 95,638 per sample, with values ranging from 23,224 to 690,600. TCRdb used MiXCR to reprocess the RACE reads, holding one entry per CDR3 protein. The V and J calls come from TCRdb's annotation, not from the publication. The data contain some 77,000 distinct CDR3 sequences, around 9.3% of them singletons. The CDR3 sequence is 15 residues long. The germline V gene encodes CDR1 SNHLY and CDR2 FYNNEI. V lost 7 bases to trimming and J lost 8 bases; unmatched junction nucleotides: 12. Indicated time point: healthy volunteer bleed at 6 weeks. RNA extraction used unfractionated whole blood as the source of total RNA. This clonotype was seen more than once but under ten times. Its antigen remains unknown. General study findings and limits: DPC sensitization produced no change in TCRs with frequency above 1 in 1000.

The sequenced material came from whole blood. This TCR was sampled from a female donor in good health. Some clones in this sample may be carry-over from other donors' samples. The chain carries TRBV2 and TRBJ2-1; the match to TRBD2 covers 9 bases. CDR3 nucleotides: TGTGCCAGCATGGTGAATAGCGGGGGCGGGGATGAGCAGTTCTTC. Translated: CASMVNSGGGDEQFF.